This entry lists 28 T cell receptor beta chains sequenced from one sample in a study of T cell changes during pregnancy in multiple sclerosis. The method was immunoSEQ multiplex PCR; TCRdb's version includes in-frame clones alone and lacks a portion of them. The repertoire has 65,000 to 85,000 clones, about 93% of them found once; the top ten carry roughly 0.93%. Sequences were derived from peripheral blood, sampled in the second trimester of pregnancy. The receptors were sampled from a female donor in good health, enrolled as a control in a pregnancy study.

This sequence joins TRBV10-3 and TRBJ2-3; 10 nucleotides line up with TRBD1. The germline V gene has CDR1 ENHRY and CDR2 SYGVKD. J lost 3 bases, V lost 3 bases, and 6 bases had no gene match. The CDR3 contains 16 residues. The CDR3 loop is CAISDPGTGVTDTQYF. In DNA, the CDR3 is TGTGCCATCAGTGACCCCGGGACAGGGGTGACAGATACGCAGTATTTT.

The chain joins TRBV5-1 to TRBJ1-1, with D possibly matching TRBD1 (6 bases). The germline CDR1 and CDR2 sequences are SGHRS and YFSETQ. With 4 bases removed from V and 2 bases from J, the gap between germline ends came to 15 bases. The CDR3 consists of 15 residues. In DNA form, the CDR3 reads TGCGCCAGCAGCCCTGGGGGGGGGCGAAACACTGAAGCTTTCTTT. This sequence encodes CASSPGGGRNTEAFF.

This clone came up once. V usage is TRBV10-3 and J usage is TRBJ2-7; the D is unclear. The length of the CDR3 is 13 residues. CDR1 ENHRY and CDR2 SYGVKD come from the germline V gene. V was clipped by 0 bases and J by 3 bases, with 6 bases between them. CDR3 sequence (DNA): TGTGCCATCAGTGAGTCTTCATTCTACGAGCAGTACTTC. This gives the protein CAISESSFYEQYF.

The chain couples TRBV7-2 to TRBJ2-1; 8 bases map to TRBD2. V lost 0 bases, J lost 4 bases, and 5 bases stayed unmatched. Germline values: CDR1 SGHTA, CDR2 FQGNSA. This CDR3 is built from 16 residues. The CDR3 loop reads CASSLASGLAYNEQFF. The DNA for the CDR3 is TGTGCCAGCAGCTTAGCCTCAGGACTAGCTTACAATGAGCAGTTCTTC.

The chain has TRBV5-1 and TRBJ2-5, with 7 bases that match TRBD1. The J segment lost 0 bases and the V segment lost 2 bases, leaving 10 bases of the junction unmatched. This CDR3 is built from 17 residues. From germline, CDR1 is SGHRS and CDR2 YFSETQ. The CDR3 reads CASSLEDRALYQETQYF. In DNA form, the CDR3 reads TGCGCCAGCAGCTTAGAAGACAGGGCTCTGTACCAAGAGACCCAGTACTTC. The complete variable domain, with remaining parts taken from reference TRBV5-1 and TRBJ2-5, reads KAGVTQTPRYLIKTRGQQVTLSCSPISGHRSVSWYQQTPGQGLQFLFEYFSETQRNKGNFPGRFSGRQFSNSRSEMNVSTLELGDSALYLCASSLEDRALYQETQYFGPGTRLLVL.

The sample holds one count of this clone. This CDR3 is CASSLRDRGMITQYF. The CDR3 region has the DNA TGTGCCAGCAGTTTACGGGACAGGGGTATGATAACGCAGTATTTT. V is TRBV28 and J is TRBJ2-3, with 10 bases matching TRBD1. CDR1 and CDR2 (germline): MDHEN, SYDVKM. V gave up 2 bases and J gave up 9 bases; unmatched junction bases: 8. The CDR3 is 15 amino acids.

CDR3 amino acids: CTSSLDSASGPIDHTQYF. The CDR3 DNA reads as TGCACCAGCAGCCTGGATTCGGCTAGCGGGCCGATAGATCACACCCAGTACTTC. The rearrangement links TRBV1 to TRBJ2-5; TRBD2 reflects the table's D call only, with no check against the DNA. TRBV1 is a known pseudogene. The CDR3 runs to 18 residues.

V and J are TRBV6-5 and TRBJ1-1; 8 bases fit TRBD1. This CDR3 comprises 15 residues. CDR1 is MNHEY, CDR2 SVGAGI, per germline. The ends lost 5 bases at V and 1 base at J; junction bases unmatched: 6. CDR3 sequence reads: CASSTRDRTNTEAFF. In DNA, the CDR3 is TGTGCCAGCAGTACCCGGGACAGGACGAACACTGAAGCTTTCTTT.

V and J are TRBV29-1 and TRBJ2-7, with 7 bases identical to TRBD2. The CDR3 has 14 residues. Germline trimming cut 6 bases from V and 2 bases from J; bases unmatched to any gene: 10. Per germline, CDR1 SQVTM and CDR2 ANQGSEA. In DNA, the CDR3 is TGCAGCGTCCGTGGGCGGGAGAGGCCCTACGAGCAGTACTTC. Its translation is CSVRGRERPYEQYF.

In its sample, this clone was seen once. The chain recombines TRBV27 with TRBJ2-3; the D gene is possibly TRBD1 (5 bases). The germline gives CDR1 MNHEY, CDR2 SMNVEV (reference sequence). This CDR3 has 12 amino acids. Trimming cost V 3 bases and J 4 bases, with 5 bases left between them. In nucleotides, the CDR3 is TGTGCCAGCAGTTTGGGGCCAGATACGCAGTATTTT. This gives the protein CASSLGPDTQYF.

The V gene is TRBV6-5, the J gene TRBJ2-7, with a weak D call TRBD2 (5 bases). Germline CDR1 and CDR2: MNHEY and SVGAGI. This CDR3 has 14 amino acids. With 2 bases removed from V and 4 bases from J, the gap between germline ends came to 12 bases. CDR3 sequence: CASSYRPGLYEQYF. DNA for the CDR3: TGTGCCAGCAGTTACCGGCCAGGACTTTACGAGCAGTACTTC.

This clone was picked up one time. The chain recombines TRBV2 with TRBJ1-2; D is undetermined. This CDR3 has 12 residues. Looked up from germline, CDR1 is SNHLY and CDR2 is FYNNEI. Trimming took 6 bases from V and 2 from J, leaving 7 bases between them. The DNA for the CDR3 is TGTGCCAGCAGGGGAGACAACTATGGCTACACCTTC. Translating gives CASRGDNYGYTF. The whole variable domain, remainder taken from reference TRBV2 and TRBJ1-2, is EPEVTQTPSHQVTQMGQEVILRCVPISNHLYFYWYRQILGQKVEFLVSFYNNEISEKSEIFDDQFSVERPDGSNFTLKIRSTKLEDSAMYFCASRGDNYGYTFGSGTRLTVV.

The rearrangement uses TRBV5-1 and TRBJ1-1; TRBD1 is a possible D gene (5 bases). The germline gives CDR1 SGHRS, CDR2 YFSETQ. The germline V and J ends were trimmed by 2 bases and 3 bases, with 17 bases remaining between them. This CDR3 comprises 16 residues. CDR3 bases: TGCGCCAGCAGCTTCGCCCCGGGGGACTCCCACACTGAAGCTTTCTTT. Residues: CASSFAPGDSHTEAFF.

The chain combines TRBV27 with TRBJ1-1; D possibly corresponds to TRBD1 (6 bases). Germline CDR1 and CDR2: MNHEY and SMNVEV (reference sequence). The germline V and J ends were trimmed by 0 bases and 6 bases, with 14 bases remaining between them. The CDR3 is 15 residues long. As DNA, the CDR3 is TGTGCCAGCAGTTTATCCCCAGGGGTTAAGGCTGAAGCTTTCTTT. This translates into CASSLSPGVKAEAFF.

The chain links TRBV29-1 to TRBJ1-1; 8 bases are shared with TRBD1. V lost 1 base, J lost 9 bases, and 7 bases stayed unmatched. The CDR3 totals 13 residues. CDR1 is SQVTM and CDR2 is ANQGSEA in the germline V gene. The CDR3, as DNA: TGCAGCGTTGAAGGCCACAGCAGGGGGCAAGCTTTCTTT. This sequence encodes CSVEGHSRGQAFF. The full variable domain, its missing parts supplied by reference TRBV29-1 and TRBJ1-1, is SAVISQKPSRDICQRGTSLTIQCQVDSQVTMMFWYRQQPGQSLTLIATANQGSEATYESGFVIDKFPISRPNLTFSTLTVSNMSPEDSSIYLCSVEGHSRGQAFFGQGTRLTVV.

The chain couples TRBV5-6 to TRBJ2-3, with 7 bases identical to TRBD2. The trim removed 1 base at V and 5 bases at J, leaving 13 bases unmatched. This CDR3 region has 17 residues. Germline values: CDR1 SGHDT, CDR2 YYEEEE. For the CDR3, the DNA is TGTGCCAGCAGCTTGCGACTGGGACCGGGAGGATTAGATACGCAGTATTTT. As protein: CASSLRLGPGGLDTQYF.

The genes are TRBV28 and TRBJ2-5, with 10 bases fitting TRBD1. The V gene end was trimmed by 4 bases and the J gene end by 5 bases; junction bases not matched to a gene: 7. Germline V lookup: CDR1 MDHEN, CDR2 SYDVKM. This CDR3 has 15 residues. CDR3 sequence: CASSYGTGVLETQYF. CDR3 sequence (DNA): TGTGCCAGCAGTTACGGGACAGGGGTTTTGGAGACCCAGTACTTC. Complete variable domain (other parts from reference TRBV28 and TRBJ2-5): DVKVTQSSRYLVKRTGEKVFLECVQDMDHENMFWYRQDPGLGLRLIYFSYDVKMKEKGDIPEGYSVSREKKERFSLILESASTNQTSMYLCASSYGTGVLETQYFGPGTRLLVL.

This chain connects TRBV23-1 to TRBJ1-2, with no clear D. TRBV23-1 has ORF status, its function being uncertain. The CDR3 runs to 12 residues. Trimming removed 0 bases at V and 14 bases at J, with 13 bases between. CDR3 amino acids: CASSQSYWAPTF. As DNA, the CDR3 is TGCGCCAGCAGTCAATCGTACTGGGCGCCGACCTTC.

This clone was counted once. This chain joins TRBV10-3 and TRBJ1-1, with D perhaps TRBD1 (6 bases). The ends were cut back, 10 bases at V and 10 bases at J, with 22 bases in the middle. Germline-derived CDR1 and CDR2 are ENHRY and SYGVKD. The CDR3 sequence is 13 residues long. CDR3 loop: CATRGLGAARAFF. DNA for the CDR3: TGTGCCACCAGGGGACTCGGAGCGGCGCGAGCTTTCTTT.

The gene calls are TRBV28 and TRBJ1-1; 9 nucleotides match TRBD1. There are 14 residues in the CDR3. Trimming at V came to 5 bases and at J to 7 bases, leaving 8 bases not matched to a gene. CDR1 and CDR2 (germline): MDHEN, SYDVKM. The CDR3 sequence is CASSQTGGGIEAFF. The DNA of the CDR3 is TGTGCCAGCAGTCAAACAGGGGGCGGAATTGAAGCTTTCTTT.

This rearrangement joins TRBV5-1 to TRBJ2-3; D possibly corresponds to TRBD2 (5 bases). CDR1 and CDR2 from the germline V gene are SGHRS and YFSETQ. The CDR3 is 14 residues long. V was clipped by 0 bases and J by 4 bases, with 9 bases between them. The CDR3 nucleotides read TGCGCCAGCAGCTTGGGCCTAGCCGCAGATACGCAGTATTTT. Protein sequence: CASSLGLAADTQYF.

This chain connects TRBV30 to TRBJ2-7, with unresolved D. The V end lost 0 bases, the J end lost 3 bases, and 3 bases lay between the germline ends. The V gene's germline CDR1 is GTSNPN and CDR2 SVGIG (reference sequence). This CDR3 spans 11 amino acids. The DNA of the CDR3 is TGTGCCTGGAGTGTACTCTACGAGCAGTACTTC. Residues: CAWSVLYEQYF.

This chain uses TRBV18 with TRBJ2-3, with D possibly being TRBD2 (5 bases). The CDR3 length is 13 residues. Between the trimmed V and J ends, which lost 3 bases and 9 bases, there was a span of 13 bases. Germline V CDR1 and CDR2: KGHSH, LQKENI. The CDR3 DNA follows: TGTGCCAGCTCACCGAAGGAGGAAACCACGCAGTATTTT. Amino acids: CASSPKEETTQYF. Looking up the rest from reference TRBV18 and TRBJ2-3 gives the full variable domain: NAGVMQNPRHLVRRRGQEARLRCSPMKGHSHVYWYRQLPEEGLKFMVYLQKENIIDESGMPKERFSAEFPKEGPSILRIQQVVRGDSAAYFCASSPKEETTQYFGPGTRLTVL.

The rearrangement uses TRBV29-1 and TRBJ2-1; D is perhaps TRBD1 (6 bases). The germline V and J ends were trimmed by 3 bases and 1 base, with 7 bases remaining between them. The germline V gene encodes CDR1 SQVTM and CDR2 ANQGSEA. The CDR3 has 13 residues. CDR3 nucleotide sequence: TGCAGCGTTGACAGGGGATCCTACAATGAGCAGTTCTTC. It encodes CSVDRGSYNEQFF.

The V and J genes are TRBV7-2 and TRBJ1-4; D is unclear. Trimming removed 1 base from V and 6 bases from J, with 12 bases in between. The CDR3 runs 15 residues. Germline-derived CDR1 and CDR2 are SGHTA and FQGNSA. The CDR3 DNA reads TGTGCCAGCAGCTTAGATTCGGGTCCCGATGAAAAACTGTTTTTT. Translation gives CASSLDSGPDEKLFF.

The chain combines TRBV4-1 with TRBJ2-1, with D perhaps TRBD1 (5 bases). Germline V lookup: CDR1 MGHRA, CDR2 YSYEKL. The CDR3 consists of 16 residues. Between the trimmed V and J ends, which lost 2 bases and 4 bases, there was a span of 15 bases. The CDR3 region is CASSQLDILSYNEQFF. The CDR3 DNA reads TGCGCCAGCAGCCAATTGGACATCCTTTCGTACAATGAGCAGTTCTTC.

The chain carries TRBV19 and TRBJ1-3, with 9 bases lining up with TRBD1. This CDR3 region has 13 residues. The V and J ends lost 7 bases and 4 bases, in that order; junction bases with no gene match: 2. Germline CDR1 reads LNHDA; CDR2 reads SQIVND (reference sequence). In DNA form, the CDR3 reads TGTGCCAGTAAGGACAGGGGCGGAAACACCATATATTTT. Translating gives CASKDRGGNTIYF.

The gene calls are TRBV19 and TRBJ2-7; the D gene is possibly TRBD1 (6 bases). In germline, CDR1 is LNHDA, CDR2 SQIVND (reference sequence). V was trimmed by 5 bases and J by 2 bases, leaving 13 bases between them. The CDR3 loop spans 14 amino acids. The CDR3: CASSAGTLAYEQYF. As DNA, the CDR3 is TGTGCCAGTAGTGCCGGGACATTAGCCTACGAGCAGTACTTC.